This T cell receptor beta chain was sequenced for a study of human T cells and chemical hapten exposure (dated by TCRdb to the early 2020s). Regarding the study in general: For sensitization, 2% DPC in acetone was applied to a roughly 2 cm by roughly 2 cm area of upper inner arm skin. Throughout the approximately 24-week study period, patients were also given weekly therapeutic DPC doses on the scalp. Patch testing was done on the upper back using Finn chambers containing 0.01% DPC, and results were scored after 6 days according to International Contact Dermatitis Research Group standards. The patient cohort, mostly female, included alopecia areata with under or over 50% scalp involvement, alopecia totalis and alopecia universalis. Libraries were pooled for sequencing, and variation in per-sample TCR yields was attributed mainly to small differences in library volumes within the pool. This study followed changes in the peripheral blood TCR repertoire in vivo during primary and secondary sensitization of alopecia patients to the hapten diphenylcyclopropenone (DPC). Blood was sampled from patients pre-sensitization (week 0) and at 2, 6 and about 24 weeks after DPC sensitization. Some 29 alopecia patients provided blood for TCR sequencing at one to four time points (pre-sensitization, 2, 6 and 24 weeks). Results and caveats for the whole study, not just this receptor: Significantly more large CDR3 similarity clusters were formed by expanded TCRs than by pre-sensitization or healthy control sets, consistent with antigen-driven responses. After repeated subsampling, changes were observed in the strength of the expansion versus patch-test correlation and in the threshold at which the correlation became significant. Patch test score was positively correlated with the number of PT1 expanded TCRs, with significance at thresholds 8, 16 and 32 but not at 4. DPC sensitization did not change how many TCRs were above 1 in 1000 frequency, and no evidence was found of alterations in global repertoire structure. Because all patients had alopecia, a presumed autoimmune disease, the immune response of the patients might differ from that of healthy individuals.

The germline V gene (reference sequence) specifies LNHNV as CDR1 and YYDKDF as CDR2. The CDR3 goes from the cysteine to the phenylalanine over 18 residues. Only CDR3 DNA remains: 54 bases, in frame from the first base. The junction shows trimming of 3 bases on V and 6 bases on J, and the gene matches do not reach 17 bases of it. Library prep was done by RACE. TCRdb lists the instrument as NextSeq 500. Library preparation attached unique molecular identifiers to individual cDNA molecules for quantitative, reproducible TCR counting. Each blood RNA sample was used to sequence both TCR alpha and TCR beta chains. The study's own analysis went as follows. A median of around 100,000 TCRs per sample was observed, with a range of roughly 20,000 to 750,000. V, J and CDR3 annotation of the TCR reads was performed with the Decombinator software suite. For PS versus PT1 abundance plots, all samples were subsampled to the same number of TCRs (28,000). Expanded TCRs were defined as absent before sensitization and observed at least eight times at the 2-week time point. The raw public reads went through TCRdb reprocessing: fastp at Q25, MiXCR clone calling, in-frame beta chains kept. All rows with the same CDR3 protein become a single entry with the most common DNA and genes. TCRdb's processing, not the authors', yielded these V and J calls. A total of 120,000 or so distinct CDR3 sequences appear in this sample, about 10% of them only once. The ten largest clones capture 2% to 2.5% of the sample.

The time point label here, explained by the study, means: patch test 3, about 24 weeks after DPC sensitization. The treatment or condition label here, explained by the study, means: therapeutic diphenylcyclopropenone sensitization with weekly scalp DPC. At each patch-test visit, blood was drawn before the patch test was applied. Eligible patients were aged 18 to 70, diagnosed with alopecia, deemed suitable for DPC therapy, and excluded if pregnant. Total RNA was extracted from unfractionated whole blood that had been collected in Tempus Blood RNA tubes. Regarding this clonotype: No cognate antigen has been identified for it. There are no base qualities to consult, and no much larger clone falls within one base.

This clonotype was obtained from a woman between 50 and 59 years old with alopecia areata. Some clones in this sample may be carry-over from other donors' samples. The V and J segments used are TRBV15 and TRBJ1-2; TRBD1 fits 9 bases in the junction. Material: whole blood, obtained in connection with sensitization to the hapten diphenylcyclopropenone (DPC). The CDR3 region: CATSSPGTGKIGGHGYTF. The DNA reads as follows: TGTGCCACCAGCAGCCCCGGGACAGGGAAGATTGGGGGCCATGGCTACACCTTC. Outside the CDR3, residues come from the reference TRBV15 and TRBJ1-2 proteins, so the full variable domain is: DAMVIQNPRYQVTQFGKPVTLSCSQTLNHNVMYWYQQKSSQAPKLLFHYYDKDFNNEADTPDNFQSRRPNTSFCFLDIRSPGLGDTAMYLCATSSPGTGKIGGHGYTFGSGTRLTVV.